Listed below are T cell receptor beta chains from one sample, sequenced in a study of blood T cell repertoires in COVID-19. Produced via immunoSEQ multiplex PCR; TCRdb's table is partial and in-frame only. The sample yields about 120,000 clones, 83% seen once. Sequenced input: peripheral blood. The receptors stem from a man aged 30-40 years with acute or convalescent COVID-19. Both conserved end residues are part of each CDR3. The D gene is left open where the match is weak. Clone size is given for some rows only: seen once, a few or many times, or a class if the clone is expanded.

j_call clone_size v_call d_call cdr3_aa cdr3_nt
TRBJ1-1 once TRBV7-9 - CASSLDSYGSPEAFF TGTGCCAGCAGCTTAGACAGTTATGGGAGCCCTGAAGCTTTCTTT
TRBJ1-1 - TRBV7-9 - CASSSPPGTSEAFF TGTGCCAGCAGCTCCCCTCCGGGAACCTCTGAAGCTTTCTTT
TRBJ1-1 - TRBV7-9 TRBD1 CASSLGQAGTEAFF TGTGCCAGCAGCCTGGGACAGGCGGGGACTGAAGCTTTCTTT
TRBJ2-1 - TRBV5-5 TRBD1 CASSIRGSSYNEQFF TGTGCCAGCAGCATCAGGGGGAGCTCCTACAATGAGCAGTTCTTC
TRBJ2-5 - TRBV11-1 - CASSPGQQETQYF TGTGCCAGCAGCCCGGGACAACAAGAGACCCAGTACTTC
TRBJ2-7 - TRBV6-6 TRBD1 CASSYSTGSRYEQYF TGTGCCAGCAGTTACTCGACAGGGTCTCGCTACGAGCAGTACTTC
TRBJ1-1 - TRBV19 - CASSIGAGEAFF TGTGCCAGTAGTATCGGTGCTGGGGAGGCTTTCTTT
TRBJ1-5 - TRBV30 - CAWSAAGDQPQHF TGTGCCTGGAGCGCCGCGGGGGATCAGCCCCAGCATTTT
TRBJ2-1 once TRBV7-8 TRBD2 CASTATGGESSYNEQFF TGTGCCAGCACCGCGACTGGGGGGGAAAGCTCCTACAATGAGCAGTTCTTC
TRBJ2-4 - TRBV3-1/TRBV3-2 TRBD1 CASSFRTGRNIQYF TGTGCCAGCAGCTTTCGGACAGGGAGAAACATTCAGTACTTC
TRBJ1-5 - TRBV6-7 TRBD1 CASSYSGQGSSNQPQHF TGTGCCAGCAGTTACTCCGGACAGGGGAGTAGCAATCAGCCCCAGCATTTT
TRBJ1-2 - TRBV5-1 - CASSRSQQGGYTF TGCGCCAGCAGCCGGTCTCAACAGGGAGGCTACACCTTC
TRBJ2-5 - TRBV4-2 - CASSRSTGETQYF TGTGCCAGCAGCCGATCGACGGGGGAGACCCAGTACTTC
TRBJ2-3 - TRBV3-1/TRBV3-2 - CASSQEGTPSTDTQYF TGTGCCAGCAGCCAAGAGGGCACCCCTAGCACAGATACGCAGTATTTT
TRBJ1-1 - TRBV11-3 - CASSLDRRTEAFF TGTGCCAGCAGCTTAGATAGGAGGACTGAAGCTTTCTTT
TRBJ1-1 - TRBV12-3/TRBV12-4 - CASSGGENTEAFF TGTGCCAGCAGTGGGGGCGAAAACACTGAAGCTTTCTTT
TRBJ2-4 - TRBV5-4 TRBD1 CASTDRGLAKNIQYF TGTGCCAGCACCGACAGGGGACTAGCCAAAAACATTCAGTACTTC
TRBJ1-3 - TRBV2 - CASSRAGGRSGNTIYF TGTGCCAGCAGTAGAGCGGGTGGGCGCTCTGGAAACACCATATATTTT
TRBJ2-5 - TRBV5-4 - CASSWGGLEETQYF TGTGCCAGCAGCTGGGGGGGGCTAGAGGAGACCCAGTACTTC
TRBJ1-2 - TRBV6-5 - CASSYGKPYGYTF TGTGCCAGCAGTTACGGCAAACCCTATGGCTACACCTTC
TRBJ2-6 few TRBV19 TRBD1 CASTIRQGSSGANVLTF TGTGCCAGTACTATAAGACAGGGCAGCTCTGGGGCCAACGTCCTGACTTTC
TRBJ1-3 - TRBV18 - CASSPSGVLDGNTIYF TGTGCCAGCTCACCTTCGGGGGTTTTGGATGGAAACACCATATATTTT
TRBJ1-6 - TRBV9 TRBD1 CASSVRQGDNSPLHF TGTGCCAGCAGCGTACGACAGGGAGATAATTCACCCCTCCACTTT
TRBJ2-2 - TRBV12-3/TRBV12-4 TRBD1 CASSSDRVGELFF TGTGCCAGCAGTTCAGACAGGGTCGGGGAGCTGTTTTTT
TRBJ2-3 - TRBV6-1 - CASSEQASTDTQYF TGTGCCAGCAGTGAACAGGCTAGCACAGATACGCAGTATTTT
TRBJ1-5 - TRBV24-1 TRBD1 CATQDRAGNQPQHF TGTGCCACCCAGGACAGGGCTGGCAATCAGCCCCAGCATTTT
TRBJ1-6 - TRBV19 - CASKNQAGEGSPLHF TGTGCCAGTAAGAACCAGGCCGGGGAGGGTTCACCCCTCCACTTT
TRBJ2-5 - TRBV6-2/TRBV6-3 TRBD2 CASSPGLDQETQYF TGTGCCAGCAGCCCGGGACTAGACCAAGAGACCCAGTACTTC
TRBJ1-2 once TRBV5-1 - CASSSPTGNGGYTF TGCGCCAGCAGCTCTCCAACAGGGAATGGCGGCTACACCTTC
TRBJ2-5 - TRBV7-9 - CASSWTSETQYF TGTGCCAGCAGCTGGACTTCTGAGACCCAGTACTTC
TRBJ1-1 - TRBV5-4 TRBD1 CASSSFRTGEAFF TGTGCCAGCAGCTCCTTTCGGACAGGGGAGGCTTTCTTT
TRBJ1-6 few TRBV10-3 - CAISESGGSSPLHF TGTGCCATCAGTGAGTCAGGGGGTAGCTCACCCCTCCACTTT
TRBJ2-1 - TRBV7-6 TRBD2 CASSLVVMGLAGENYSYNEQFF TGTGCCAGCAGCTTAGTTGTTATGGGACTAGCGGGAGAAAACTACTCCTACAATGAGCAGTTCTTC
TRBJ2-5 - TRBV6-6 - CASSSTAWGRETQYF TGTGCCAGCAGTTCCACCGCCTGGGGGCGAGAGACCCAGTACTTC
TRBJ1-2 - TRBV9 TRBD1 CASSTRDRSYGYTF TGTGCCAGCAGCACCCGGGACAGGAGCTATGGCTACACCTTC
TRBJ2-7 - TRBV27 - CASSFLQGYEQYF TGTGCCAGCAGTTTCCTCCAGGGCTACGAGCAGTACTTC
TRBJ1-4 - TRBV9 - CASSVGAGEEKLFF TGTGCCAGCAGCGTAGGGGCCGGGGAGGAAAAACTGTTTTTT
TRBJ2-1 - TRBV3-1/TRBV3-2 - CASSQATTAGTGDNEQFF TGTGCCAGCAGCCAAGCGACGACTGCGGGAACGGGAGATAATGAGCAGTTCTTC
TRBJ2-1 few TRBV4-1 - CASRGAARDEQFF TGCGCCAGCAGAGGAGCGGCAAGGGATGAGCAGTTCTTC
TRBJ1-5 few TRBV20-1 - CSASLGTTEQPQHF TGCAGTGCTAGTTTGGGGACTACGGAACAGCCCCAGCATTTT
TRBJ2-3 - TRBV7-8 - CASSLVPRADGTDTQYF TGTGCCAGCAGCTTAGTACCCAGGGCGGACGGCACAGATACGCAGTATTTT
TRBJ1-1 - TRBV5-6 TRBD1 CASSWGQGLNTEAFF TGTGCCAGCAGCTGGGGACAGGGGCTGAACACTGAAGCTTTCTTT
TRBJ1-5 few TRBV5-1 - CASRFRTIHSNQPQHF TGCGCCAGCAGATTCCGGACTATCCATAGCAATCAGCCCCAGCATTTT
TRBJ1-2 - TRBV9 - CASSTLGGGKDGYTF TGTGCCAGCAGCACCCTTGGCGGGGGAAAGGATGGCTACACCTTC
TRBJ2-3 - TRBV7-8 - CASSKGGPWTADTQYF TGTGCCAGCAGCAAAGGCGGTCCTTGGACAGCAGATACGCAGTATTTT
TRBJ2-7 - TRBV9 - CASSVGGGDPYEQYF TGTGCCAGCAGCGTAGGAGGAGGGGACCCCTACGAGCAGTACTTC
TRBJ1-2 - TRBV19 - CASSIVSNYGYTF TGTGCCAGTAGTATAGTATCTAACTATGGCTACACCTTC
TRBJ1-2 - TRBV30 TRBD1 CAWTPLGRGQDYGYTF TGTGCCTGGACCCCTCTGGGCAGGGGGCAGGACTATGGCTACACCTTC
TRBJ1-3 - TRBV5-1 - CASSRNGEAGNTIYF TGCGCCAGCAGTCGCAACGGGGAGGCTGGAAACACCATATATTTT
TRBJ2-1 - TRBV3-1/TRBV3-2 TRBD2 CASSLRLAGEQFF TGTGCCAGCAGCCTTCGACTAGCGGGAGAGCAGTTCTTC
TRBJ2-5 - TRBV5-1 - CASSAGQPQETQYF TGCGCCAGCAGCGCGGGACAGCCCCAAGAGACCCAGTACTTC
TRBJ1-2 - TRBV5-1 TRBD1 CASSLSGTGGDGYTF TGCGCCAGCAGCTTATCCGGGACAGGGGGCGACGGCTACACCTTC
TRBJ2-1 - TRBV2 TRBD2 CASSRTSGNEQFF TGTGCCAGCAGTCGGACTAGCGGTAATGAGCAGTTCTTC
TRBJ2-2 once TRBV2 TRBD1 CASNYRGGSGELFF TGTGCCAGCAATTACAGGGGTGGATCCGGGGAGCTGTTTTTT
TRBJ2-1 - TRBV13 - CASSLRGEGRDEQFF TGTGCCAGCAGCTTAAGGGGGGAGGGCCGTGATGAGCAGTTCTTC
TRBJ2-1 - TRBV6-5 - CASRGQGGEQFF TGTGCCAGCAGGGGACAAGGGGGTGAGCAGTTCTTC
TRBJ1-3 - TRBV5-1 TRBD1 CASSLSPGTGSGNTIYF TGCGCCAGCAGCTTGTCACCCGGGACAGGGTCCGGAAACACCATATATTTT
TRBJ1-2 - TRBV4-2 - CASSQDLSSPYGYTF TGTGCCAGCAGCCAAGATCTTTCTAGCCCTTATGGCTACACCTTC
TRBJ1-2 - TRBV12-3/TRBV12-4 - CASSTNYGYTF TGTGCCAGCAGTACAAACTATGGCTACACCTTC
TRBJ2-5 - TRBV5-1 - CASTGGPGGAAVETQYF TGCGCCAGCACGGGCGGCCCTGGGGGGGCCGCGGTTGAGACCCAGTACTTC